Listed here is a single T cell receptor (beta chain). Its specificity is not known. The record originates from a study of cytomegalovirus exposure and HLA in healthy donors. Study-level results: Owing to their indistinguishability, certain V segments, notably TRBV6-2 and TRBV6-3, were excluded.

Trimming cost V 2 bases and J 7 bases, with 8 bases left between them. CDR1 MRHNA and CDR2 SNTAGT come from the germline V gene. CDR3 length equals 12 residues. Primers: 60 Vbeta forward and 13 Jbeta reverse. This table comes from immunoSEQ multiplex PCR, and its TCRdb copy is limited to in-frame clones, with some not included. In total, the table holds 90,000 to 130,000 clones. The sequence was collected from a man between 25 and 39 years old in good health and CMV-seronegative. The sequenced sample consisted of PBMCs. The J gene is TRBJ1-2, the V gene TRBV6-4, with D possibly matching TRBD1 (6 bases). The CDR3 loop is CASSDRGIGYTF. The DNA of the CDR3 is TGTGCCAGCAGTGACAGGGGGATTGGCTACACCTTC.